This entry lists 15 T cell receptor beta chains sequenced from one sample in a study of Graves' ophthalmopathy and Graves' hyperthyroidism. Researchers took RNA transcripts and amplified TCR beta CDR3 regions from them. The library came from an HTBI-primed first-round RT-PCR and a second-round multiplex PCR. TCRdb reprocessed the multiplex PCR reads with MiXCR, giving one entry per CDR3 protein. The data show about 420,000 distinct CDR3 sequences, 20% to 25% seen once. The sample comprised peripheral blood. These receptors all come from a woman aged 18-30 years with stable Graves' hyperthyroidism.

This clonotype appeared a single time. In DNA, the CDR3 is TGTGCCAGCAGTCCCGGGACAGGGGAGGGCGAGCAGTACTTC. Its translation is CASSPGTGEGEQYF. The chain carries TRBV28 and TRBJ2-7; TRBD1 agrees at 10 bases. In germline, CDR1 is MDHEN, CDR2 SYDVKM. This CDR3 is built from 14 residues. Unmatched junction bases numbered 7, after V lost 5 bases and J lost 6 bases.

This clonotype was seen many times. DNA for the CDR3: TGTGCCAGCAGCTTATTCAGGGACCCTCGGATGAACACTGAAGCTTTCTTT. Protein sequence: CASSLFRDPRMNTEAFF. The V gene is TRBV7-6, the J gene TRBJ1-1; tentative D call: TRBD1 (5 bases). The CDR3 spans 17 residues. With 2 bases removed from V and 0 bases from J, the gap between germline ends came to 16 bases. Germline V gene sequence: CDR1 SGHVS, CDR2 FNYEAQ.

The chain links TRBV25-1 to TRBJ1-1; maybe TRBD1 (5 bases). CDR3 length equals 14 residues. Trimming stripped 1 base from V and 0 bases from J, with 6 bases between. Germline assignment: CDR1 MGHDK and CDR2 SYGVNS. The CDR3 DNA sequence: TGTGCCAGCAGTGAATGGGGGGTGAACACTGAAGCTTTCTTT. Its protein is CASSEWGVNTEAFF.

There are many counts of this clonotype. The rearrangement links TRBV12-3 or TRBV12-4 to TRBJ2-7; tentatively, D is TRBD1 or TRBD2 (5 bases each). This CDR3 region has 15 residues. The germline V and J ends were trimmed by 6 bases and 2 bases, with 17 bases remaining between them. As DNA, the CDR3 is TGTGCCAGCAGGACCGGGACGGCTTTTCCCTACGAGCAGTACTTC. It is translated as CASRTGTAFPYEQYF.

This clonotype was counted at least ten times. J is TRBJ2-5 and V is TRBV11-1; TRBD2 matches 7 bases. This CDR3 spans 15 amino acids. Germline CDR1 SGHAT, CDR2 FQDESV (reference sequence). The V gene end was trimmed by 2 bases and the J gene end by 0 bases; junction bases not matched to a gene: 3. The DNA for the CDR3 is TGTGCCAGCAGCTTACGCCTAGCGGACCAAGAGACCCAGTACTTC. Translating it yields CASSLRLADQETQYF.

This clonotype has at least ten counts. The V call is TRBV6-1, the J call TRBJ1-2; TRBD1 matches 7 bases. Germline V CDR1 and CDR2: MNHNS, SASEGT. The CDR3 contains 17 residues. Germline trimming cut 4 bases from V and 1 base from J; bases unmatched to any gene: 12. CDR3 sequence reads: CASSVRMTGSINYGYTF. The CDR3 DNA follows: TGTGCCAGCAGTGTTCGAATGACAGGGTCGATTAACTATGGCTACACCTTC.

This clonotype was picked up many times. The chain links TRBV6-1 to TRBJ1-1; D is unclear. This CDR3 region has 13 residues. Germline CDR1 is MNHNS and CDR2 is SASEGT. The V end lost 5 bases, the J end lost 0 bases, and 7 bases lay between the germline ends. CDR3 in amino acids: CASSQGLNTEAFF. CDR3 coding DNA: TGTGCCAGCAGTCAAGGTTTGAACACTGAAGCTTTCTTT.

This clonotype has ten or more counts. For the CDR3, the DNA is TGTGCCAGCAGTGAGAGCGTGGGGGCCAACGTCCTGACTTTC. This encodes CASSESVGANVLTF. The V and J genes are TRBV6-1 and TRBJ2-6, with unresolved D. This CDR3 comprises 14 residues. Germline-derived CDR1 and CDR2 are MNHNS and SASEGT. V lost 3 bases to trimming and J lost 4 bases, with 7 bases between them.

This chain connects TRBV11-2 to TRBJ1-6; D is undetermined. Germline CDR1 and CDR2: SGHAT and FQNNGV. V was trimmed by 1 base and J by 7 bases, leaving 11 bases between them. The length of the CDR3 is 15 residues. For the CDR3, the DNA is TGTGCCAGCAGCTTAGCAGGAATTTGGAATTCACCCCTCCACTTT. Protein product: CASSLAGIWNSPLHF.

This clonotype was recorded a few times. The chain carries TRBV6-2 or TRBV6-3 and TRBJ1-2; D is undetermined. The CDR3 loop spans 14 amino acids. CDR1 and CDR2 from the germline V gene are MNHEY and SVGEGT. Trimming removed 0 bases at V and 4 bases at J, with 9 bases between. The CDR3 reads CASSYSGQTYGYTF. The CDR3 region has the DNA TGTGCCAGCAGTTACTCGGGCCAGACCTATGGCTACACCTTC.

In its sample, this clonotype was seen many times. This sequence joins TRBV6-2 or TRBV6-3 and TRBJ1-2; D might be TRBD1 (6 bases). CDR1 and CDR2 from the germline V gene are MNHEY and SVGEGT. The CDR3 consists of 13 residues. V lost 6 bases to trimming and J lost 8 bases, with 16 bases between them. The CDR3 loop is CASSEQGVSGYTF. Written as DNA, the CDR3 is TGTGCCAGCAGCGAACAGGGTGTCAGCGGCTACACCTTC.

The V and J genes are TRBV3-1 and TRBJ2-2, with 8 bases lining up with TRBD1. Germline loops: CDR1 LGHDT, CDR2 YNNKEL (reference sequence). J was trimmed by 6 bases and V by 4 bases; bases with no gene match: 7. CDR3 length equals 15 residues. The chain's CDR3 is CASSRTRGPPGELFF. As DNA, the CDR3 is TGTGCCAGCAGCCGCACCAGGGGGCCACCCGGGGAGCTGTTTTTT.

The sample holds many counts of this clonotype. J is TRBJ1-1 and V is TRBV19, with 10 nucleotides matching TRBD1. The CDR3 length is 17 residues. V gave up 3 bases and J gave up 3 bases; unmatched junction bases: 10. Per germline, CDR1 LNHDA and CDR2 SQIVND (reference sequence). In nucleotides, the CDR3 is TGTGCCAGTAGTATCTCGTGGTGGGACAGGGGAGACACTGAAGCTTTCTTT. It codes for CASSISWWDRGDTEAFF.

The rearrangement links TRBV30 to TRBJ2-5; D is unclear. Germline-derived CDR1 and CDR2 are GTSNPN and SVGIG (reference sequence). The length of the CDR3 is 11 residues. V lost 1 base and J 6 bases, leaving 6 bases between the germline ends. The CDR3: CAWSETQTQYF. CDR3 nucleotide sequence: TGTGCCTGGAGTGAGACACAGACCCAGTACTTC.

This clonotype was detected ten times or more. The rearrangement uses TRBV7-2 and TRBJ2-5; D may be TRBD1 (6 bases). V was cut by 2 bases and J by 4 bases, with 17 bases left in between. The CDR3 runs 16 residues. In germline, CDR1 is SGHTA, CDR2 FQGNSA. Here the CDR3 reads CASSLPLGQGLETQYF. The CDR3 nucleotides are TGTGCCAGCAGCTTACCGCTCGGGCAGGGGCTAGAGACCCAGTACTTC.